Listed here are 16 T cell receptor beta chains from one sample, sequenced in a study of siplizumab effects on memory and regulatory T cells. TCRdb's table, derived via immunoSEQ multiplex PCR, lists solely in-frame clones and lacks some. This sample has over 85,000 clones; around 97% occur once, and the top ten carry around 0.029%. The specimen sequenced was naive CD4+ T cells sorted from blood. Receptors originate from a human donor in good health.

The chain links TRBV5-5 to TRBJ2-7; 9 bases line up with TRBD1. The CDR3 runs 16 residues. The germline gives CDR1 SGHKS, CDR2 YYEKEE (reference sequence). The ends lost 4 bases at V and 1 base at J; junction bases unmatched: 9. Here the CDR3 reads CASSRGQGPGSYEQYF. CDR3 nucleotide sequence: TGTGCCAGCAGCAGGGGACAGGGTCCGGGATCCTACGAGCAGTACTTC. Based on the CDR3 plus reference TRBV5-5 and TRBJ2-7, the full variable domain is DAGVTQSPTHLIKTRGQQVTLRCSPISGHKSVSWYQQVLGQGPQFIFQYYEKEERGRGNFPDRFSARQFPNYSSELNVNALLLGDSALYLCASSRGQGPGSYEQYFGPGTRLTVT.

The V gene is TRBV29-1, the J gene TRBJ2-3; perhaps D is TRBD1 or TRBD2 (5 bases each). V shed 7 bases and J shed 4 bases, with 15 bases lying between them. Germline lookup yields CDR1 SQVTM and CDR2 ANQGSEA. The CDR3 covers 13 residues. The CDR3: CSGGSVLPDTQYF. The CDR3 bases are TGCAGCGGGGGGTCAGTGCTCCCAGATACGCAGTATTTT.

This clone was detected only once. The chain uses TRBV9 and TRBJ2-2; unclear D gene. The V gene lost 4 bases and the J gene lost 7 bases, with 17 bases spanning the gap. Germline CDR1 and CDR2: SGDLS and YYNGEE. The CDR3 consists of 15 residues. The CDR3 reads CASSPRDPSLGELFF. As DNA, the CDR3 is TGTGCCAGCAGCCCCCGTGACCCCTCCCTCGGGGAGCTGTTTTTT.

This clone has just one count. The J gene is TRBJ1-4, the V gene TRBV1. TRBV1 is described as a pseudogene. This CDR3 has 16 amino acids. CDR3 nucleotides: TGCACCAGCAGCCAAGATACTCACCTCCTGGAAGAAAAACTGTTTTTT. This codes for CTSSQDTHLLEEKLFF.

Details on this clone: Other DNA sequences in this specimen translate into the identical CDR3. The V gene is TRBV18, the J gene TRBJ2-7; D perhaps matches TRBD1 (6 bases). The germline V gene encodes CDR1 KGHSH and CDR2 LQKENI. V lost 3 bases and J 4 bases, leaving 10 bases between the germline ends. The CDR3 covers 13 residues. Written as DNA, the CDR3 is TGTGCCAGCTCACCCGGGACACCGTACGAGCAGTACTTC. Amino acid sequence: CASSPGTPYEQYF. The entire variable domain, with the rest obtained from reference TRBV18 and TRBJ2-7, is as follows: NAGVMQNPRHLVRRRGQEARLRCSPMKGHSHVYWYRQLPEEGLKFMVYLQKENIIDESGMPKERFSAEFPKEGPSILRIQQVVRGDSAAYFCASSPGTPYEQYFGPGTRLTVT.

This chain connects TRBV5-6 to TRBJ2-3; D ambiguous. Trimming took off 0 bases at V and 1 base at J, with 6 bases between the two ends. CDR1 and CDR2 (germline): SGHDT, YYEEEE. This CDR3 contains 14 residues. The CDR3 region has the DNA TGTGCCAGCAGCTTGGGTCACCGCACAGATACGCAGTATTTT. Translating it yields CASSLGHRTDTQYF.

The chain has TRBV14 and TRBJ2-1; D may be TRBD2 (5 bases). Trimming stripped 0 bases from V and 10 bases from J, with 16 bases between. This CDR3 spans 15 amino acids. In germline, CDR1 is SGHDN, CDR2 FVKESK. For the CDR3, the DNA is TGTGCCAGCAGCCAAGATGCGGGTACGTGGTCCGAGCAGTTCTTC. It translates to CASSQDAGTWSEQFF.

The chain joins TRBV19 to TRBJ2-2; 13 bases map to TRBD2. The CDR3 has 16 residues. V trimming: 5 bases; J trimming: 7 bases; junction bases outside the gene matches: 7. Germline CDR1 reads LNHDA; CDR2 reads SQIVND (reference sequence). CDR3 loop: CASSYGTSGVLGELFF. The CDR3 coding sequence is TGTGCCAGTAGTTACGGGACTAGCGGGGTACTCGGGGAGCTGTTTTTT.

This chain connects TRBV6-5 to TRBJ2-2; possibly TRBD2 for D (5 bases). V lost 6 bases to trimming and J lost 1 base, with 12 bases between them. Germline values: CDR1 MNHEY, CDR2 SVGAGI. This CDR3 contains 15 residues. The CDR3 DNA reads as TGTGCCAGCAGACTCGGACTTCTGAACACCGGGGAGCTGTTTTTT. This translates into CASRLGLLNTGELFF.

The CDR3: CASSLQADDNSPLHF. The CDR3 DNA reads TGTGCCAGCAGCTTACAGGCTGATGATAATTCACCCCTCCACTTT. This chain connects TRBV7-2 to TRBJ1-6; D gene unclear. This CDR3 has 15 residues. CDR1 SGHTA and CDR2 FQGNSA come from the germline V gene. V was pared by 2 bases and J by 5 bases, with 10 bases between.

This rearrangement joins TRBV9 to TRBJ1-1; no firm D call. Trimming stripped 0 bases from V and 5 bases from J, with 11 bases between. CDR1 SGDLS and CDR2 YYNGEE come from the germline V gene. The CDR3 sequence is 14 residues long. The DNA for the CDR3 is TGTGCCAGCAGCGTAGTGGGTGAGGGAACTGAAGCTTTCTTT. Amino acid sequence: CASSVVGEGTEAFF.

The chain combines TRBV6-6 with TRBJ1-5; tentatively, D is TRBD1 (6 bases). Germline loops: CDR1 MNHNY, CDR2 SVGAGI (reference sequence). The V gene lost 5 bases and the J gene lost 7 bases, with 15 bases spanning the gap. The CDR3 is 14 residues long. In DNA, the CDR3 is TGTGCCAGCAGTAAGGGGGTCGGGGACCAGCCCCAGCATTTT. Amino acid sequence: CASSKGVGDQPQHF.

CDR3 nucleotides: TGTGCCAGCAGTTTAGCAGGCCTCAATCAGCCCCAGCATTTT. As protein: CASSLAGLNQPQHF. V usage is TRBV28 and J usage is TRBJ1-5, with D uncertain. The V gene's germline CDR1 is MDHEN and CDR2 SYDVKM. This CDR3 contains 14 residues. V lost 2 bases to trimming and J lost 3 bases, with 8 bases between them.

V and J are TRBV6-5 and TRBJ2-2; D is perhaps TRBD2 (5 bases). V was cut by 2 bases and J by 6 bases, with 13 bases left in between. The CDR3 length is 15 residues. CDR1 and CDR2 (germline): MNHEY, SVGAGI. CDR3 nucleotide sequence: TGTGCCAGCAGTTACGATGCAGCGGTCCCCGGGGAGCTGTTTTTT. The encoded protein is CASSYDAAVPGELFF.

The chain uses TRBV11-2 and TRBJ2-7; 7 positions agree with TRBD1. CDR3 length equals 13 residues. Germline CDR1 and CDR2: SGHAT and FQNNGV. The CDR3 is CASSLVFGDRISV. The CDR3 DNA reads TGTGCCAGCAGCTTAGTCTTCGGGGACAGAATCTCGGTC.

The V and J genes are TRBV7-6 and TRBJ2-1; D call uncertain. V was cut by 1 base and J by 6 bases, with 10 bases left in between. The CDR3 runs to 14 residues. From germline, CDR1 is SGHVS and CDR2 FNYEAQ. CDR3 sequence: CASSLGSLSNEQFF. As DNA, the CDR3 is TGTGCCAGCAGCTTAGGGTCCCTATCCAATGAGCAGTTCTTC.